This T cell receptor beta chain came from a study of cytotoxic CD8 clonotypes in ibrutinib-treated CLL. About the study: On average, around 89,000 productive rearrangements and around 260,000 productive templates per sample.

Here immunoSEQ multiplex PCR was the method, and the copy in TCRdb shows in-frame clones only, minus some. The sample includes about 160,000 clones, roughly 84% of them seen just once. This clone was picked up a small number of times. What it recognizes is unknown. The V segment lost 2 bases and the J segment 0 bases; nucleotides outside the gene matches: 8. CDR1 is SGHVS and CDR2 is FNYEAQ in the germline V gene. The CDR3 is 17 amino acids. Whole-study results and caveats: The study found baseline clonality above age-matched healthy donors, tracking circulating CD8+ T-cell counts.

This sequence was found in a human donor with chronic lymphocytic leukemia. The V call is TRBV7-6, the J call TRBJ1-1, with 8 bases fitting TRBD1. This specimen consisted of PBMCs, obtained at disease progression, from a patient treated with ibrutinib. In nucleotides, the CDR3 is TGTGCCAGCAGCTTAAATCAACAGGGGGGAATGAACACTGAAGCTTTCTTT. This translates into CASSLNQQGGMNTEAFF.